This TCR beta chain came from a study of T cell responses to AZD1222 COVID-19 vaccine. V lost 5 bases, J lost 0 bases, and 7 bases lay in between. The CDR3 extends over 13 amino acids. CDR1 and CDR2 (germline): LGHDT, YNNKEL (reference sequence). Turning to this clone: Antigen: not known.

Using immunoSEQ multiplex PCR, the repertoire was profiled, and TCRdb retains in-frame clones only, with some absent. The repertoire includes over 85,000 clones, about 94% of them detected once, and about 3.1% sits in the top ten. Whole-study results and caveats: An increase in Spike-specific TCR breadth and depth was observed after two AZD1222 doses. No day 14 peak samples; only post-peak repertoires were characterized. Among the donors, most were white British and more were female, and clonal diversity was possibly underestimated. The number of AZD1222 recipients seropositive at baseline was only five or six.

The J gene is TRBJ1-1, the V gene TRBV3-1 (or the pseudogene TRBV3-2), with no clear D. The sample was peripheral blood, taken 28 days after the second AZD1222 dose. The origin of this receptor is an adult who received the AZD1222 COVID-19 vaccine. The CDR3 loop is CASSGTLNTEAFF. CDR3 in DNA: TGTGCCAGCAGCGGCACACTGAACACTGAAGCTTTCTTT.